The text below deals with one T cell receptor beta chain. Each cDNA molecule in the library carried unique molecular identifiers. TCRdb processed the reads anew with MiXCR; each CDR3 protein has one entry. The profile shows approximately 2,700 distinct CDR3 sequences, 40% to 55% of them singletons. This entry belongs to a study of human T cells and chemical hapten exposure. Trimming removed 2 bases from V and 10 bases from J; junction bases left unmatched: 13. Germline loops: CDR1 MNHEY, CDR2 SVGEGT. This CDR3 has 16 amino acids. The treatment was: therapeutic diphenylcyclopropenone sensitization with weekly scalp DPC.

The gene calls are TRBV6-2 or TRBV6-3 and TRBJ2-1, with 8 nucleotides matching TRBD1. The specimen comprised whole blood, sampled before DPC sensitization or 2, 6, or about 24 weeks after (not recorded which). This receptor was identified in an adult with alopecia areata. Some clones in this sample may be carry-over from other donors' samples. This table probably holds off-target reads from a library built for another chain. CDR3 amino acids: CASSYGEGRGRQEQFF. Here the CDR3 DNA reads TGTGCCAGCAGTTACGGCGAAGGCAGGGGGCGACAAGAGCAGTTCTTC.